The TCR beta chain described here comes from a study of Epstein–Barr virus B cells in breast cancer listed by TCRdb under 2021. With respect to the entire study: Control T cells were expanded by rapid expansion method with irradiated PBMC feeders, soluble OKT3 and IL-2 200 U/ml, collected about 10-12 days after stimulation. This single-patient case report examined whether EBV+ B cells infiltrating the tumor shape the T-cell receptor repertoire in triple-negative breast cancer.

Using RNeasy Micro or Mini kits with on-column DNase digestion, RNA was isolated from around 9.6e4 to 9.9e5 cultured T cells and then assessed on an Agilent 2100 Bioanalyzer. The CDR3 starts with the cysteine, ends with the phenylalanine, and has 13 residues. Only the CDR3 part of the read is kept: 39 bases, read in frame from the first base. According to the germline V gene, CDR1 reads MGHRA and CDR2 reads YSYEKL. Trimming removed 3 bases from V and 6 bases from J, leaving 9 bases between the germline ends. Libraries were made using 5' RACE. The SMARTer Human TCR a/b Profiling Kit was used to construct TCR libraries from RNA, capturing the full V(D)J regions of both the alpha and beta chains. After amplification, the libraries were purified with AMPure XP beads and validated using the DNA 1000 Kit on an Agilent 2100 Bioanalyzer. The libraries were sequenced on an Illumina MiSeq using the 600-cycle v3 reagent kit, and 2 x 300 bp paired-end reads were generated. On the authors' methods: MiXCR and VDJTools were used to process the reads, with non-productive clonotypes filtered out and clonotypes collapsed by CDR3 amino acid sequence prior to recalculating frequencies. CDR3 sequences were matched against the McPAS-TCR database allowing a Levenshtein distance of 1, and UpSet plots were made in R with UpSetR. Using fastp at Q25 and MiXCR, TCRdb reprocessed the public reads and kept productive beta chains. Identical CDR3 proteins give one entry, which carries the most common genes and DNA. TCRdb's processing, not the authors', yielded these V and J calls. A total of about 2,000 distinct CDR3 sequences appear in this sample, 15% of them only once. The top ten constitute about 29% of the sample.

This clonotype is labeled medium-sized (0.01 to 0.1%). Which antigen it targets is not known. Base qualities are not at hand, and no much larger clone is one base apart. The paper as a whole reports these results and caveats: All data were obtained from a single patient, described as a first proof of concept, and generalization is therefore limited.

This chain joins TRBV4-1 to TRBJ2-1, with the D segment identity uncertain. Sequenced sample: tumor-infiltrating lymphocytes expanded in culture. The TCR was taken from a woman aged 40 to 50 with triple-negative breast cancer. The nucleotide sequence reads TGCGCCAGCAGCCACCCCTGGATCAATGAGCAGTTCTTC. Its protein product is CASSHPWINEQFF.